The 8 T cell receptor beta chains given below trace back to one sample, sequenced in a study of blood T cell repertoires in COVID-19. The method was immunoSEQ multiplex PCR; TCRdb's version includes in-frame clones alone and lacks a portion of them. The sample has 100,000 to 150,000 clones, about four fifths seen once. The sample consisted of peripheral blood. The receptors were gathered from a woman aged 80 or over with acute or convalescent COVID-19.

This clone is categorized as medium-sized. The V gene is TRBV28, the J gene TRBJ2-1; D remains ambiguous. Deletions cut 2 bases from V and 4 bases from J, with 3 bases between. This CDR3 contains 12 residues. The germline V gene has CDR1 MDHEN and CDR2 SYDVKM. The CDR3 DNA sequence: TGTGCCAGCAGTTTAGAGTACAATGAGCAGTTCTTC. Its translation is CASSLEYNEQFF.

This clone was observed a few times. The V call is TRBV7-6, the J call TRBJ2-5; 12 positions agree with TRBD2. Germline CDR1 and CDR2: SGHVS and FNYEAQ. J gave up 6 bases and V 1 base, and 12 bases lay outside the gene matches. This CDR3 is built from 18 residues. The CDR3 DNA reads TGTGCCAGCAGCTTAGTCGCGCCGACTAGCGGGAGTTTAAAGACCCAGTACTTC. Translating it yields CASSLVAPTSGSLKTQYF. The full variable domain, its missing parts supplied by reference TRBV7-6 and TRBJ2-5, is GAGVSQSPRYKVTKRGQDVALRCDPISGHVSLYWYRQALGQGPEFLTYFNYEAQQDKSGLPNDRFSAERPEGSISTLTIQRTEQRDSAMYRCASSLVAPTSGSLKTQYFGPGTRLLVL.

This chain joins TRBV29-1 and TRBJ2-1, with 14 bases lining up with TRBD2. The germline V gene encodes CDR1 SQVTM and CDR2 ANQGSEA. Trimming at V came to 7 bases and at J to 6 bases, leaving 11 bases not matched to a gene. The CDR3 sequence is 16 residues long. CDR3 in DNA: TGCAGCGCATCGGGACTAGCGGGAGTTGGAGGCAATGAGCAGTTCTTC. This codes for CSASGLAGVGGNEQFF.

V and J are TRBV30 and TRBJ1-3; D remains unclear. With 7 bases removed from V and 2 bases from J, the gap between germline ends came to 12 bases. The CDR3 consists of 13 residues. The V gene's germline CDR1 is GTSNPN and CDR2 SVGIG (reference sequence). The CDR3 protein is CASLAGPGNTIYF. CDR3 sequence (DNA): TGTGCCTCGCTGGCGGGCCCTGGAAACACCATATATTTT.

This sequence joins TRBV27 and TRBJ1-4, with a weak D call TRBD1 (6 bases). V lost 0 bases, J lost 0 bases, and 11 bases lay in between. The CDR3 has 17 residues. Germline V lookup: CDR1 MNHEY, CDR2 SMNVEV (reference sequence). The CDR3 reads CASSLSGGTATNEKLFF. Written as DNA, the CDR3 is TGTGCCAGCAGTTTATCAGGGGGAACCGCAACTAATGAAAAACTGTTTTTT.

The V gene is TRBV18, the J gene TRBJ1-4; D is undetermined. There are 18 residues in the CDR3. Germline CDR1 KGHSH, CDR2 LQKENI. The V and J ends lost 2 bases and 0 bases respectively, with 16 bases between them. The CDR3 here is CASSPTMGAEATNEKLFF. For the CDR3, the DNA is TGTGCCAGCTCACCAACAATGGGCGCGGAGGCAACTAATGAAAAACTGTTTTTT.

The rearrangement joins TRBV9 to TRBJ2-2, with D possibly TRBD2 on 6 matching bases. Trimming cost V 4 bases and J 1 base, with 14 bases left between them. Germline V gives CDR1 SGDLS, CDR2 YYNGEE. CDR3 length equals 16 residues. This CDR3 is CASSPRTTKNTGELFF. The CDR3 DNA reads as TGTGCCAGCAGCCCCCGGACTACCAAGAACACCGGGGAGCTGTTTTTT.

The genes are TRBV4-3 and TRBJ1-2; TRBD1 might be the D (6 bases). The CDR3 is 15 residues long. Germline V gene lookup returns CDR1 LGHNA and CDR2 YSLEER. The V end was cut by 0 bases, the J end by 0 bases, with 8 bases between. The CDR3 here is CASSQDSGANYGYTF. Written as DNA, the CDR3 is TGCGCCAGCAGCCAAGATTCAGGGGCTAACTATGGCTACACCTTC.